These 12 T cell receptor beta chains originate from one sample sequenced in a study of cytomegalovirus exposure and HLA in healthy donors. The PCR had 60 Vbeta and 13 Jbeta primers. Using immunoSEQ multiplex PCR, the repertoire was profiled, and TCRdb retains in-frame clones only, with some absent. This sample has some 110,000 clones, with 70% to 80% found just once. Sequenced sample: PBMCs. These receptors were taken from a man in his sixties in good health and CMV-seronegative.

The chain has TRBV7-9 and TRBJ1-6, with D possibly matching TRBD1 (5 bases). This CDR3 is built from 15 residues. Germline V gene data show CDR1 as SEHNR and CDR2 as FQNEAQ (reference sequence). The V end lost 4 bases, the J end lost 9 bases, and 16 bases lay between the germline ends. CDR3 bases: TGTGCCAGCAGCTCCCCGGGGGGAGTCGGTTCACCCCTCCACTTT. This codes for CASSSPGGVGSPLHF.

V is TRBV5-1 and J is TRBJ1-6, with D uncertain. Trimming removed 2 bases at V and 10 bases at J, with 16 bases between. Germline V gives CDR1 SGHRS, CDR2 YFSETQ. The CDR3 extends over 15 amino acids. CDR3 coding DNA: TGCGCCAGCAGCTTTGGCGGCGGGGAGGGATCACCCCTCCACTTT. Protein: CASSFGGGEGSPLHF.

The chain recombines TRBV29-1 with TRBJ2-7; D is undetermined. The CDR3 runs to 11 residues. V gave up 3 bases and J gave up 3 bases, with 6 bases separating them. Per the germline V gene, CDR1 is SQVTM and CDR2 is ANQGSEA. This CDR3 reads CSVEFNYEQYF. CDR3 bases: TGCAGCGTTGAGTTCAACTACGAGCAGTACTTC.

This clone was detected once. V and J are TRBV6-5 and TRBJ1-6; 7 nucleotides align to TRBD1. Germline V gives CDR1 MNHEY, CDR2 SVGAGI. CDR3 size: 14 residues. Losses at the gene ends were 0 bases for V and 11 bases for J; bases not matched to a gene: 4. The CDR3 region is CASSYSGQGAPLHF. Written as DNA, the CDR3 is TGTGCCAGCAGTTACTCGGGGCAGGGGGCACCCCTCCACTTT.

The chain is built from TRBV7-2 and TRBJ2-7; TRBD1 is a possible D gene (6 bases). This CDR3 is 15 amino acids long. Trimming pared 4 bases from V and 1 base from J, leaving 14 bases between. Germline loops: CDR1 SGHTA, CDR2 FQGNSA. CDR3 loop: CASSSGVPMSYEQYF. The DNA for the CDR3 is TGTGCCAGCAGCTCAGGGGTGCCAATGTCCTACGAGCAGTACTTC.

The genes are TRBV29-1 and TRBJ2-3, with TRBD2 as a possible D gene (6 bases). V gave up 2 bases and J gave up 4 bases, with 10 bases separating them. The CDR3 totals 13 residues. Per germline, CDR1 SQVTM and CDR2 ANQGSEA. DNA for the CDR3: TGCAGCGTTGAAATATTAGCGGCAGATACGCAGTATTTT. Its protein product is CSVEILAADTQYF.

This clone was picked up one time. V gene TRBV6-1 combines with J gene TRBJ2-5; TRBD2 matches 7 bases. CDR3 length: 14 amino acids. Germline V gives CDR1 MNHNS, CDR2 SASEGT. The trim removed 4 bases at V and 4 bases at J, leaving 6 bases unmatched. CDR3: CASSGGTKAETQYF. The CDR3 DNA sequence: TGTGCCAGCAGTGGGGGGACTAAAGCAGAGACCCAGTACTTC.

There are a few counts of this clone. The rearrangement links TRBV5-1 to TRBJ1-6, with 10 positions matching TRBD1. The V gene's germline CDR1 is SGHRS and CDR2 YFSETQ. V shed 4 bases and J 8 bases; nucleotides not matched to a gene: 9. The CDR3 has 16 residues. Written as DNA, the CDR3 is TGCGCCAGCAGCCCCTCAGGGGGACAGGGGTATTCACCCCTCCACTTT. Protein: CASSPSGGQGYSPLHF.

The chain employs TRBV9 and TRBJ1-5, with 8 bases matching TRBD1. After removal of 4 bases from V and 6 bases from J, the junction contained 0 bases not matched to a gene. There are 12 residues in the CDR3. The germline V gene has CDR1 SGDLS and CDR2 YYNGEE. CDR3 sequence: CASSTGGQPQHF. Here the CDR3 DNA reads TGTGCCAGCAGCACAGGGGGTCAGCCCCAGCATTTT.

This chain uses TRBV7-8 with TRBJ2-7; TRBD2 matches 9 bases. Germline CDR1 SGHVS, CDR2 FQNEAQ. J was trimmed by 5 bases and V by 5 bases; bases with no gene match: 10. This CDR3 has 15 amino acids. The DNA for the CDR3 is TGTGCCAGCAGCCCTTTGACTAGCGGAACCCACGAGCAGTACGTC. It yields the protein CASSPLTSGTHEQYV.

This rearrangement joins TRBV9 to TRBJ1-1, with D maybe TRBD1 (5 bases). The CDR3 runs to 16 residues. V lost 4 bases to trimming and J lost 2 bases, with 18 bases between them. In germline, CDR1 is SGDLS, CDR2 YYNGEE. The CDR3 spells CASSRVGGVRNTEAFF. CDR3 sequence (DNA): TGTGCCAGCAGCCGTGTGGGAGGGGTTAGAAACACTGAAGCTTTCTTT.

The rearrangement uses TRBV30 and TRBJ2-3; a weak D match, TRBD1 (6 bases). This CDR3 has 14 residues. V lost 4 bases to trimming and J lost 2 bases, with 13 bases between them. Germline V gives CDR1 GTSNPN, CDR2 SVGIG (reference sequence). The CDR3 loop is CAWKLLGATDTQYF. The CDR3 nucleotides are TGTGCCTGGAAATTGCTGGGGGCCACAGATACGCAGTATTTT.